This TCR beta chain appears in the sequencing data of a study of siplizumab effects on memory and regulatory T cells. Here immunoSEQ multiplex PCR was the method, and the copy in TCRdb shows in-frame clones only, minus some. The profile shows tens of thousands of clones, approximately 88% of them singletons. To note about this clone: Antigen unknown.

Trimming cost V 2 bases and J 5 bases; bases outside gene matches: 2. Germline CDR1 SEHNR, CDR2 FQNEAQ (reference sequence). The length of the CDR3 is 15 residues. Study conclusions and caveats: Researchers could map only a minor fraction of alloreactive clones to unstimulated subsets.

The chain uses TRBV7-9 and TRBJ2-1, with 11 bases that match TRBD2. This TCR was recovered from a human donor in good health. Sample: Tregs sorted from blood. The CDR3 region is CASSLLAGGHNEQFF. The CDR3 bases are TGTGCCAGCAGCTTACTAGCGGGAGGCCACAATGAGCAGTTCTTC. The entire variable domain, with the rest obtained from reference TRBV7-9 and TRBJ2-1, is as follows: DTGVSQNPRHKITKRGQNVTFRCDPISEHNRLYWYRQTLGQGPEFLTYFQNEAQLEKSRLLSDRFSAERPKGSFSTLEIQRTEQGDSAMYLCASSLLAGGHNEQFFGPGTRLTVL.